The present TCR beta chain was sequenced within a study of blood T cell repertoires in COVID-19. Turning to the study itself: Spain, Italy and the United States supplied samples that represented acute and convalescent COVID-19.

The ends were cut back, 0 bases at V and 2 bases at J, with 11 bases in the middle. This CDR3 region has 16 residues. Per germline, CDR1 SGHKS and CDR2 YYEKEE (reference sequence). Under the authors' procedure: It was from reference gene primer amplification that nucleated cell counts were estimated. Generated by immunoSEQ multiplex PCR, the TCRdb table keeps only in-frame clones and is missing some. V, J and clone size are those of that table, while D and trimming were read from the DNA. The repertoire includes about 240,000 clones, roughly 82% of them detected once, and roughly 4.7% sits in the top ten.

The TCR originated in a woman between 65 and 79 years old with acute or convalescent COVID-19. The rearrangement links TRBV5-5 to TRBJ2-2; possibly TRBD1 for D (6 bases). The sample consisted of peripheral blood. In DNA form, the CDR3 reads TGTGCCAGCAGCTTGGCGGCAGGGGCTAACACCGGGGAGCTGTTTTTT. Protein sequence: CASSLAAGANTGELFF.